The 27 T cell receptor beta chains below all came from one sample that was sequenced in a study of identical twins. In TCRdb, the 5' RACE reads were re-called with MiXCR into one record per CDR3 protein. The sample lists 500,000 or so distinct CDR3 sequences, 14% occurring once. In addition, the sample was reused for a study of yellow fever vaccine responses in identical twins.

The sequenced material came from CD4+ T cells sorted from blood. Receptor source: a woman aged 18-29 years in good health.

DNA of the CDR3: TGTGCCAGCAGCGTACGGACAACTAGCACAGATACGCAGTATTTT. Translating gives CASSVRTTSTDTQYF. This rearrangement joins TRBV7-9 to TRBJ2-3; a possible D gene is TRBD1 (5 bases). The CDR3 has 15 residues. Per germline, CDR1 SEHNR and CDR2 FQNEAQ (reference sequence). Trimming left V 5 bases short and J 0 bases short, with 12 bases between.

This sequence joins TRBV7-9 and TRBJ2-1, with 11 bases identical to TRBD2. CDR3 length equals 17 residues. Germline CDR1 SEHNR, CDR2 FQNEAQ (reference sequence). J was trimmed by 2 bases and V by 8 bases; bases with no gene match: 11. CDR3 DNA: TGTGCCAGCGAACTGGGGACTAGCGGTTTTCCCTACAATGAGCAGTTCTTC. Its translation is CASELGTSGFPYNEQFF.

The rearrangement joins TRBV10-3 to TRBJ2-7; possibly TRBD1 for D (5 bases). Germline V gene data show CDR1 as ENHRY and CDR2 as SYGVKD. This CDR3 comprises 15 residues. Trimming removed 7 bases from V and 2 bases from J, with 18 bases in between. CDR3 amino acids: CAITLDNPTPYEQYF. CDR3 sequence (DNA): TGTGCCATCACCTTGGACAACCCTACTCCCTACGAGCAGTACTTC.

The rearrangement links TRBV7-9 to TRBJ2-1; the D is unclear. The ends were cut back, 5 bases at V and 0 bases at J, with 8 bases in the middle. The CDR3 runs to 14 residues. The V gene's germline CDR1 is SEHNR and CDR2 FQNEAQ (reference sequence). The CDR3 is CASSPPTSYNEQFF. The CDR3 DNA reads as TGTGCCAGCAGCCCCCCCACCTCCTACAATGAGCAGTTCTTC.

This chain links TRBV10-3 with TRBJ2-5, with D possibly TRBD2 on 6 matching bases. The CDR3 runs 15 residues. The germline gives CDR1 ENHRY, CDR2 SYGVKD. V lost 6 bases and J lost 3, with 17 bases in between. The CDR3 DNA reads as TGTGCCATCAGCTACCTATGGGGGGTTAAAGAGACCCAGTACTTC. Protein: CAISYLWGVKETQYF.

The chain uses TRBV20-1 and TRBJ2-7, with no clear D. This CDR3 spans 14 amino acids. The germline V gene encodes CDR1 DFQATT and CDR2 SNEGSKA (reference sequence). Trimming took 1 base from V and 2 from J, leaving 12 bases between them. The CDR3 region has the DNA TGCAGTGCTAGAGGGTTCGAGTCCACCTACGAGCAGTACTTC. Translation gives CSARGFESTYEQYF.

The V gene is TRBV28, the J gene TRBJ1-6; D unclear. Deletions cut 8 bases from V and 0 bases from J, with 11 bases between. The CDR3 runs to 15 residues. The germline V gene encodes CDR1 MDHEN and CDR2 SYDVKM. In nucleotides, the CDR3 is TGTGCCAGCTCGACGACGAGCTCCTATAATTCACCCCTCCACTTT. Translated, it gives CASSTTSSYNSPLHF.

At least ten counts were recorded for this clonotype. This sequence joins TRBV15 and TRBJ2-3, with D possibly being TRBD2 (5 bases). The ends were cut back, 1 base at V and 4 bases at J, with 12 bases in the middle. Germline V gene sequence: CDR1 LNHNV, CDR2 YYDKDF (reference sequence). The CDR3 is 15 amino acids. CDR3 protein: CATSRVRNGADTQYF. The CDR3 DNA sequence: TGTGCCACCAGCAGAGTCAGGAACGGGGCAGATACGCAGTATTTT.

This clonotype was counted between two and nine times. The chain recombines TRBV11-2 with TRBJ2-1; TRBD2 might be the D (6 bases). The CDR3 extends over 15 amino acids. Trimming pared 5 bases from V and 3 bases from J, leaving 14 bases between. Germline V gene data show CDR1 as SGHAT and CDR2 as FQNNGV. The CDR3 DNA reads as TGTGCCAGCAGCGGCGGGGTCTTAGACTACAATGAGCAGTTCTTC. It is translated as CASSGGVLDYNEQFF.

This clonotype was seen more than once but under ten times. The rearrangement uses TRBV11-2 and TRBJ2-7; D is uncertain. Trimming cost V 4 bases and J 2 bases, with 12 bases left between them. Germline CDR1 and CDR2: SGHAT and FQNNGV. This CDR3 contains 14 residues. The CDR3 nucleotides read TGTGCCAGCAGCTCGCAAACGATGGCCTACGAGCAGTACTTC. Its protein is CASSSQTMAYEQYF.

The chain couples TRBV27 to TRBJ2-1, with D possibly being TRBD2 (5 bases). The CDR3 runs to 15 residues. Trimming removed 4 bases from V and 5 bases from J, with 15 bases in between. Per germline, CDR1 MNHEY and CDR2 SMNVEV (reference sequence). This CDR3 reads CASSSITLLDNEQFF. The CDR3 nucleotides read TGTGCCAGCAGTTCCATAACGCTACTAGACAATGAGCAGTTCTTC.

This clonotype was recorded a few times. This chain links TRBV9 with TRBJ2-7; maybe TRBD2 (6 bases). The CDR3 covers 13 residues. Germline CDR1 reads SGDLS; CDR2 reads YYNGEE. Trimming shortened V by 4 bases and J by 3 bases, and 11 bases separated the two germline ends. The CDR3 DNA is TGTGCCAGCAGCACCGGGACTTACTACGAGCAGTACTTC. Translation: CASSTGTYYEQYF.

The rearrangement uses TRBV3-1 and TRBJ2-5; D is undetermined. V gave up 3 bases and J gave up 5 bases, with 16 bases separating them. CDR1 is LGHDT, CDR2 YNNKEL, per germline (reference sequence). The CDR3 is 15 residues long. CDR3 sequence (DNA): TGTGCCAGCAGCCAGCGCACCGACCCGAGGGAGACCCAGTACTTC. It specifies CASSQRTDPRETQYF.

The rearrangement links TRBV23-1 to TRBJ2-7; TRBD1 agrees at 10 bases. TRBV23-1 counts as an open reading frame of uncertain function. The CDR3 has 17 amino acids. With 4 bases clipped from V and 6 bases from J, the junction kept 15 bases outside the gene matches. The CDR3 sequence: CASSPGTGDTPKGEQYF. The CDR3 nucleotides read TGCGCCAGCAGTCCAGGGACAGGGGACACCCCCAAGGGCGAGCAGTACTTC.

A few counts support this clonotype. The chain links TRBV13 to TRBJ2-1; weak D call: TRBD2 (6 bases). V was clipped by 5 bases and J by 2 bases, with 10 bases between them. This CDR3 has 14 amino acids. Germline V lookup: CDR1 PRHDT, CDR2 FYEKMQ (reference sequence). CDR3 in DNA: TGTGCCAGCAGCAGGAGGGCTCCCTACAATGAGCAGTTCTTC. Protein product: CASSRRAPYNEQFF.

The chain employs TRBV20-1 and TRBJ2-3; a possible D gene is TRBD1 (5 bases). This CDR3 is 13 amino acids long. The germline gives CDR1 DFQATT, CDR2 SNEGSKA (reference sequence). In DNA form, the CDR3 reads TGCTTACAGGCTGTCCCTAGCACAGATACGCAGTATTTT. Encoded protein: CLQAVPSTDTQYF.

There are a few counts of this clonotype. V and J are TRBV6-5 and TRBJ2-5; 9 bases fit TRBD2. Trimming at V came to 2 bases and at J to 5 bases, leaving 12 bases not matched to a gene. The CDR3 extends over 17 amino acids. The germline V gene has CDR1 MNHEY and CDR2 SVGAGI. The CDR3 DNA is TGTGCCAGCAGTTACGGGTCTAGCGGGACCCATGGGGAGACCCAGTACTTC. It yields the protein CASSYGSSGTHGETQYF.

This clonotype was seen only a few times. This rearrangement joins TRBV29-1 to TRBJ2-3, with 8 bases matching TRBD1. Germline-derived CDR1 and CDR2 are SQVTM and ANQGSEA. V lost 7 bases and J lost 0; bases outside the gene matches: 6. This CDR3 region has 14 residues. CDR3 in amino acids: CSAGQGSSTDTQYF. The CDR3 nucleotides are TGCAGCGCCGGACAGGGTAGCAGCACAGATACGCAGTATTTT.

CDR3 protein: CASSEGPPYPREETQYF. The CDR3 coding sequence is TGTGCCAGCAGTGAAGGCCCTCCTTACCCCAGGGAAGAGACCCAGTACTTC. The V and J genes are TRBV2 and TRBJ2-5; D might be TRBD1 (5 bases). The length of the CDR3 is 17 residues. Looked up from germline, CDR1 is SNHLY and CDR2 is FYNNEI. Trimming stripped 1 base from V and 3 bases from J, with 18 bases between.

The CDR3 protein is CSARVYRAGSQETQYF. As DNA, the CDR3 is TGCAGTGCTAGAGTCTACAGGGCGGGGAGCCAAGAGACCCAGTACTTC. J is TRBJ2-5 and V is TRBV20-1; D is possibly TRBD1 or TRBD2 (6 bases each). The V gene's germline CDR1 is DFQATT and CDR2 SNEGSKA (reference sequence). There are 16 residues in the CDR3. Trimming took 1 base from V and 1 from J, leaving 16 bases between them.

This clonotype appeared a few times. J is TRBJ2-5 and V is TRBV27; the D is unclear. The CDR3 spans 15 residues. V lost 5 bases to trimming and J lost 4 bases, with 17 bases between them. Germline-derived CDR1 and CDR2 are MNHEY and SMNVEV (reference sequence). CDR3 DNA sequence: TGTGCCAGCAGTGTAGGTCCGTGGGTGGGAGAGACCCAGTACTTC. Residues: CASSVGPWVGETQYF.

This clonotype was counted at least ten times. The V and J genes are TRBV12-3 or TRBV12-4 and TRBJ1-2, with D maybe TRBD1 (5 bases). This CDR3 spans 13 amino acids. Trimming took off 7 bases at V and 8 bases at J, with 17 bases between the two ends. CDR3 coding DNA: TGTGCCAGCACCCCGCCCAGGGTTGGAGGCTACACCTTC. Protein product: CASTPPRVGGYTF.

This clonotype was seen more than once but under ten times. J is TRBJ1-2 and V is TRBV2; D ambiguous. Germline V gene lookup returns CDR1 SNHLY and CDR2 FYNNEI. Trimming shortened V by 3 bases and J by 2 bases, and 1 base separated the two germline ends. CDR3 size: 11 residues. CDR3 nucleotides: TGTGCCAGCAGTGACAACTATGGCTACACCTTC. It specifies CASSDNYGYTF.

In this sample, this clonotype turned up a few times. This chain links TRBV7-8 with TRBJ2-7; 8 nucleotides agree with TRBD1. The CDR3 is 15 residues long. CDR1 and CDR2 (germline): SGHVS, FQNEAQ. V was pared by 4 bases and J by 2 bases, with 7 bases of the junction left unmatched. The CDR3 sequence: CASSSGQGRAYEQYF. The CDR3 DNA sequence: TGTGCCAGCAGCTCTGGACAGGGCCGAGCCTACGAGCAGTACTTC.

The sample holds a few counts of this clonotype. The CDR3 nucleotides read TGTGCCAGCAGCTTAGCCCCGACTAGCCCCAAAAACATTCAGTACTTC. Amino acid sequence: CASSLAPTSPKNIQYF. The chain joins TRBV7-2 to TRBJ2-4; 7 nucleotides line up with TRBD2. Per the germline V gene, CDR1 is SGHTA and CDR2 is FQGNSA. The CDR3 extends over 16 amino acids. The junction had 4 bases not matched to a gene; V was cut back by 0 bases and J by 2 bases.

This clonotype came up a few times. The chain carries TRBV12-3 or TRBV12-4 and TRBJ2-6; D gene ambiguous. The CDR3 contains 18 residues. V lost 7 bases, J lost 0 bases, and 19 bases lay in between. The DNA for the CDR3 is TGTGCCAGCATCTTCGCCCAGGTACCAAGCTCTGGGGCCAACGTCCTGACTTTC. This translates into CASIFAQVPSSGANVLTF.

This clonotype turned up a few times. The chain employs TRBV5-1 and TRBJ2-7, with D perhaps being TRBD1 or TRBD2 (5 bases each). The CDR3 extends over 13 amino acids. Looked up from germline, CDR1 is SGHRS and CDR2 is YFSETQ. V dropped 4 bases and J dropped 3 bases, with 11 bases sitting between them. The CDR3 protein is CASSHRDGYEQYF. CDR3 bases: TGCGCCAGCAGCCACCGGGACGGCTACGAGCAGTACTTC.